This T cell receptor beta chain came from a study of shared clonotypes between healthy human individuals. As to this clone: Its cognate antigen is unknown.

The CDR3 runs to 14 residues. V gave up 5 bases and J gave up 1 base, with 10 bases separating them. In germline, CDR1 is MNHEY, CDR2 SMNVEV (reference sequence). Authors' data handling: ImmunoSEQ output held junction-only sequences without quality scores, so filtering differed. Using immunoSEQ multiplex PCR, the repertoire was profiled, and TCRdb retains in-frame clones only, with some absent. D and trimming were read from the DNA, whereas the V and J calls and clone size are those reported in that table. The data hold more than 2,000,000 clones, with 85% to 95% observed a single time. Overall study results and limits: Only blood was sampled; tissue repertoires likely differ.

This sequence joins TRBV27 and TRBJ2-3; the D is unclear. This clonotype originated in a man aged 18 to 30 in good health. Some clones in this sample may be carry-over from other donors' samples. The source material was naive CD4+ T cells from PBMCs. Subset denoted: CD45RA+ positively selected. As DNA, the CDR3 is TGTGCCAGCAGTGTTACAGATCGCACAGATACGCAGTATTTT. Protein: CASSVTDRTDTQYF.